Sequencing of this T cell receptor beta chain was carried out in a study of blood T cell repertoires in COVID-19. The germline gives CDR1 SGHNT, CDR2 YYREEE (reference sequence). V was trimmed by 4 bases and J by 6 bases, leaving 22 bases between them. The CDR3 contains 16 residues. Assay: immunoSEQ multiplex PCR; the TCRdb copy retains only in-frame clones and omits some. The sample gives more than 250,000 clones, approximately 88% of which show up once; roughly 1.2% is in the top ten. This clonotype was obtained from a woman aged 40 to 50 with acute COVID-19. The specimen sequenced was PBMCs or T cells enriched from blood (not recorded which). The chain combines TRBV5-4 with TRBJ1-2; TRBD1 is a possible D gene (5 bases). The CDR3 here is CASSEGRRAGGDGYTF. Here the CDR3 DNA reads TGTGCCAGCAGCGAAGGCCGCCGGGCGGGAGGGGATGGCTACACCTTC.